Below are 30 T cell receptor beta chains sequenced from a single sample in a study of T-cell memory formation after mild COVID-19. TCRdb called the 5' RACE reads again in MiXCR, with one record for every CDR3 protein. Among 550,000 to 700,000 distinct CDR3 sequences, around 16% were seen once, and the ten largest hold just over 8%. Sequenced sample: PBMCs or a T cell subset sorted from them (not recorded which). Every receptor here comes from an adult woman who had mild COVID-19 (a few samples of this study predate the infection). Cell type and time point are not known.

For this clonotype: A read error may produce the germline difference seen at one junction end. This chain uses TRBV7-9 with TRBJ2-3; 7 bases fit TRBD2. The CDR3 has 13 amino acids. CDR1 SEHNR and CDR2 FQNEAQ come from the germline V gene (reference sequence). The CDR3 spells CASSLAVRDTQYF. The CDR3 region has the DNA TGTGCCAGCAGCCTAGCGGTTAGAGATACGCAGTATTTT.

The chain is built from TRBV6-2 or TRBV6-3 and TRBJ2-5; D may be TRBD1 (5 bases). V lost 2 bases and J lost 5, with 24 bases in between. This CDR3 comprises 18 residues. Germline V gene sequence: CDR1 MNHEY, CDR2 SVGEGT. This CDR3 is CASSYQGARGKTRETQYF. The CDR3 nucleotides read TGTGCCAGCAGTTACCAAGGGGCCCGAGGAAAAACGCGGGAGACCCAGTACTTC.

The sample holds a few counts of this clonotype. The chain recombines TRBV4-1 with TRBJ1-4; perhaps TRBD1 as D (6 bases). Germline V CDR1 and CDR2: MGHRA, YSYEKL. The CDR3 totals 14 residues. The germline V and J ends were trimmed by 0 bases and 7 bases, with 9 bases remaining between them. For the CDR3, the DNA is TGCGCCAGCAGCCAAGAGAGGGGGGTTGAAAAACTGTTTTTT. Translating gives CASSQERGVEKLFF.

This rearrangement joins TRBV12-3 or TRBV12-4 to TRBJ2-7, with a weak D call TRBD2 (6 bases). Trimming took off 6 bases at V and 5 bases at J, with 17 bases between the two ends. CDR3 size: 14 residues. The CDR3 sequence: CASSPRDCLNEQYF. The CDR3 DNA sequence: TGTGCCAGCAGCCCCCGGGACTGTCTCAACGAGCAGTACTTC.

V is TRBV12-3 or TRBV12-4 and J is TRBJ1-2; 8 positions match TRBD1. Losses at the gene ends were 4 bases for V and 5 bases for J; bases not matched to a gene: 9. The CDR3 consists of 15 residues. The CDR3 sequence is CASSYRTGKGYGYTF. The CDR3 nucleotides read TGTGCCAGCAGTTATAGGACAGGGAAGGGGTATGGCTACACCTTC.

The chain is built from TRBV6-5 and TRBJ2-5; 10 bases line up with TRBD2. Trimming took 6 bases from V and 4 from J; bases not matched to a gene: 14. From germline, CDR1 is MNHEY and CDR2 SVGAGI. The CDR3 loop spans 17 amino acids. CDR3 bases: TGTGCCAGCAGGTTTACTAGCGGGGCGTTCAGAGGAGAGACCCAGTACTTC. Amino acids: CASRFTSGAFRGETQYF.

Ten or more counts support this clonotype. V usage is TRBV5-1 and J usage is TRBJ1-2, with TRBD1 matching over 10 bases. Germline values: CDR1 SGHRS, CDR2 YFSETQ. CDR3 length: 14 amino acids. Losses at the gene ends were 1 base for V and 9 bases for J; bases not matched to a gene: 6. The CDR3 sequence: CASSLSGTGVSYTF. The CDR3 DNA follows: TGCGCCAGCAGCTTGTCCGGGACAGGGGTTAGCTACACCTTC. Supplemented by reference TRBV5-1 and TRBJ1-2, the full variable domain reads KAGVTQTPRYLIKTRGQQVTLSCSPISGHRSVSWYQQTPGQGLQFLFEYFSETQRNKGNFPGRFSGRQFSNSRSEMNVSTLELGDSALYLCASSLSGTGVSYTFGSGTRLTVV.

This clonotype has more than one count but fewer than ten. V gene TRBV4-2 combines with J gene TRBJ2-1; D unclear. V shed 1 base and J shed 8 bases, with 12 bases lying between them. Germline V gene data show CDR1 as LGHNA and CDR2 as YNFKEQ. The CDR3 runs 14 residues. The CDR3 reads CASSQVSGGDEQFF. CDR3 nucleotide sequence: TGTGCCAGCAGCCAAGTATCAGGTGGGGATGAGCAGTTCTTC.

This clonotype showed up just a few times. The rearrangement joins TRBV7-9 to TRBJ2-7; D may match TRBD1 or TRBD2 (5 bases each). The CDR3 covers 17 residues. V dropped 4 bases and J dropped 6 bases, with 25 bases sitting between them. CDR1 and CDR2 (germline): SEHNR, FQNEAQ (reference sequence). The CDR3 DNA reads TGTGCCAGCAGCTCAGGGAACCGGGAACTTCCCGTCGGCGAGCAGTACTTC. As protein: CASSSGNRELPVGEQYF.

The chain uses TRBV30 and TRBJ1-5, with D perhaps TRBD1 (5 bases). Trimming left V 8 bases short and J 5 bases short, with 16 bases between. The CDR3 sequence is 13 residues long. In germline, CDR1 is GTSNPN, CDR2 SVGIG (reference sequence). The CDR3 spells CATSQGTDQPQHF. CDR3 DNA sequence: TGTGCCACAAGTCAGGGAACAGATCAGCCCCAGCATTTT.

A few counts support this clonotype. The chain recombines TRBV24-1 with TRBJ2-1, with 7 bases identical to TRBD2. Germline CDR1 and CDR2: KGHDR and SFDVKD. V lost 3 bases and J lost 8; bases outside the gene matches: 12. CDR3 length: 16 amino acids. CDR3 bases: TGTGCCACCAGTGATGTCGCGGGAGTTGGGGTGGATGAGCAGTTCTTC. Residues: CATSDVAGVGVDEQFF.

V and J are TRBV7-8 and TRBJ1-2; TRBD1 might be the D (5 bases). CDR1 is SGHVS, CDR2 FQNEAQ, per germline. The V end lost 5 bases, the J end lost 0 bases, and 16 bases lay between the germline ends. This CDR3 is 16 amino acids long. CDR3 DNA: TGTGCCAGCAGCCTCGGACAAGCCTGGGCTAACTATGGCTACACCTTC. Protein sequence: CASSLGQAWANYGYTF.

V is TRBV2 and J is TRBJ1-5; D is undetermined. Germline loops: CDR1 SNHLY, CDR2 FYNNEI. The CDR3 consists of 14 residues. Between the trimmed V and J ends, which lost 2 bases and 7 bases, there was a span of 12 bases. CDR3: CASSEQSPGQPQHF. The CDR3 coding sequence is TGTGCCAGCAGTGAACAATCGCCTGGACAGCCCCAGCATTTT.

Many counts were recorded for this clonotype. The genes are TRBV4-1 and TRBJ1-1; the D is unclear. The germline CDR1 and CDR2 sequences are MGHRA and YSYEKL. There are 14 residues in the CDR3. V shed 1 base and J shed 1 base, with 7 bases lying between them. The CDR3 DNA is TGCGCCAGCAGCCAAGGTCCGACGAACACTGAAGCTTTCTTT. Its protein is CASSQGPTNTEAFF.

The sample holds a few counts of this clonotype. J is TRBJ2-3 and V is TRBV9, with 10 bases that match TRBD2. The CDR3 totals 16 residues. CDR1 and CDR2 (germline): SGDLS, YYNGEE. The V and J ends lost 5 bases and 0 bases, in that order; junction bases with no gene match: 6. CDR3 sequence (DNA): TGTGCCAGCAGTCCCAGCGGGGGGGATAGCACAGATACGCAGTATTTT. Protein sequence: CASSPSGGDSTDTQYF.

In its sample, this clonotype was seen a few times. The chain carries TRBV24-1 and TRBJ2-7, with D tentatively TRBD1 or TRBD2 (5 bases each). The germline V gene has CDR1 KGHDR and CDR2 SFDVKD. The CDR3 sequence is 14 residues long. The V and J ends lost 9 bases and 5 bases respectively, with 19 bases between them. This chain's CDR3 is CATSDSGLVHEQYF. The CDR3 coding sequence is TGTGCCACCTCAGACAGCGGTCTCGTGCACGAGCAGTACTTC.

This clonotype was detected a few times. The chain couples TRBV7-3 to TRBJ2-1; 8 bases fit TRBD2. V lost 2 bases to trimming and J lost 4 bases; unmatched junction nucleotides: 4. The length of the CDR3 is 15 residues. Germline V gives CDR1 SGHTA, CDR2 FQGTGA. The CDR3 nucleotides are TGTGCCAGCAGCTTAGGAAGCGGGAGTTACAATGAGCAGTTCTTC. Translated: CASSLGSGSYNEQFF.

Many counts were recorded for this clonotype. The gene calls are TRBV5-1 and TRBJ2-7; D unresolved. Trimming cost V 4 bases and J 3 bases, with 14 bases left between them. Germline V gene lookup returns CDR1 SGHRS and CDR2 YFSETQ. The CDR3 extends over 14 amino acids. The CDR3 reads CASSPWAASYEQYF. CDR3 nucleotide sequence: TGCGCCAGCAGCCCGTGGGCGGCCAGCTACGAGCAGTACTTC.

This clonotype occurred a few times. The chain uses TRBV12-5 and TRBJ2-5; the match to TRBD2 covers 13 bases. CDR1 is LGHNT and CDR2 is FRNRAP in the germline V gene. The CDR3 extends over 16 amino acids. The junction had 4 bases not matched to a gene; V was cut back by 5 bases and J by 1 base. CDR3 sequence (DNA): TGTGCTAGTGGTCCTGGACTAGCGGGAGCCCAAGAGACCCAGTACTTC. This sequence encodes CASGPGLAGAQETQYF.

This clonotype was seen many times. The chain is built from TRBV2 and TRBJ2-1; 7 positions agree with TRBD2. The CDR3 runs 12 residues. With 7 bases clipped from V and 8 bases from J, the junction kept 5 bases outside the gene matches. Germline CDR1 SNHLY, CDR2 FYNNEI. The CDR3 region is CASKFLADEQFF. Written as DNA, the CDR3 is TGTGCCAGCAAATTTCTAGCGGATGAGCAGTTCTTC.

The CDR3 loop reads CASSQERGLGAFF. The CDR3 DNA reads as TGCGCCAGCAGCCAAGAACGCGGTCTCGGGGCTTTCTTT. J is TRBJ1-1 and V is TRBV4-1; D unresolved. Between the trimmed V and J ends, which lost 0 bases and 11 bases, there was a span of 13 bases. The CDR3 is made up of 13 amino acids. Per germline, CDR1 MGHRA and CDR2 YSYEKL.

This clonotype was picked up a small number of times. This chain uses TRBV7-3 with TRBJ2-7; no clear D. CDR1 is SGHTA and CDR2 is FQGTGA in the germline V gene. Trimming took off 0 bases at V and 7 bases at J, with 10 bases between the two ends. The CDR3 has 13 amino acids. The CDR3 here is CASSLTGSREQYF. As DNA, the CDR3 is TGTGCCAGCAGCTTAACAGGGTCTCGGGAGCAGTACTTC. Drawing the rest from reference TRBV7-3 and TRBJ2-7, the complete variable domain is GAGVSQTPSNKVTEKGKYVELRCDPISGHTALYWYRQSLGQGPEFLIYFQGTGAADDSGLPNDRFFAVRPEGSVSTLKIQRTERGDSAVYLCASSLTGSREQYFGPGTRLTVT.

The CDR3 region has the DNA TGTGCCAGCAGCTTAGAGGGGTCTGGCACTGAAGCTTTCTTT. Translation: CASSLEGSGTEAFF. The chain employs TRBV7-9 and TRBJ1-1, with D perhaps matching TRBD1 (5 bases). CDR1 is SEHNR, CDR2 FQNEAQ, per germline (reference sequence). The CDR3 loop spans 14 amino acids. V shed 1 base and J shed 4 bases, with 10 bases lying between them.

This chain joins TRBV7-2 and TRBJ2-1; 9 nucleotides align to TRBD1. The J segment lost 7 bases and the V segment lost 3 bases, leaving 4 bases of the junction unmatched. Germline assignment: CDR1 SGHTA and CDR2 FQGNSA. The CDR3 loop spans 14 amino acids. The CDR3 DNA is TGTGCCAGCAGCTTTACGACAGGGGGAAATGAGCAGTTCTTC. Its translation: CASSFTTGGNEQFF.

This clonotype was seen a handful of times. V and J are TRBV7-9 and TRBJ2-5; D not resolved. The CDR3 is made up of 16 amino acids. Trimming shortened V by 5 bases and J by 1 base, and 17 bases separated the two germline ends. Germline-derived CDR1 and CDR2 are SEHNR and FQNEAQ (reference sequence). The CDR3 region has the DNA TGTGCCAGCAGCCCTCGTGGAGTGCAGCTCCAAGAGACCCAGTACTTC. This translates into CASSPRGVQLQETQYF.

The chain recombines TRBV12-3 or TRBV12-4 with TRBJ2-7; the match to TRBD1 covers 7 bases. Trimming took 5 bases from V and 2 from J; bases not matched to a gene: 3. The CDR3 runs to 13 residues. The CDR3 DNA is TGTGCCAGCAGTGAGGGACAGCCCTACGAGCAGTACTTC. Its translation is CASSEGQPYEQYF.

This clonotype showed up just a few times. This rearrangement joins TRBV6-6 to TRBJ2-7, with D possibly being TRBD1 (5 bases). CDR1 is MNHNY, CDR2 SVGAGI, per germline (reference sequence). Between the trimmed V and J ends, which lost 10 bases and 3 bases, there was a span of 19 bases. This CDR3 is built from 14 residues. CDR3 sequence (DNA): TGTGCCACCACAAAAGGGGATATCAACTACGAGCAGTACTTC. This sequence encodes CATTKGDINYEQYF.

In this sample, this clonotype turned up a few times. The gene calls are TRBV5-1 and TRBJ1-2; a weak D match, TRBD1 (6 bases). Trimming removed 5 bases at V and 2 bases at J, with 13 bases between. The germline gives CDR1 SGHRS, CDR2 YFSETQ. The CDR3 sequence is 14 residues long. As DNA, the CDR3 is TGCGCCAGCAGGGAACAGGGACAAAACTATGGCTACACCTTC. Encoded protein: CASREQGQNYGYTF.

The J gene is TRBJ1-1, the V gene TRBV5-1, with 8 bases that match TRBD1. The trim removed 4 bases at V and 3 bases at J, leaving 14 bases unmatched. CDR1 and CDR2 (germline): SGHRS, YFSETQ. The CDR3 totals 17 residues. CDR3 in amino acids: CASSPHTRQGQDTEAFF. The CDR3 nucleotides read TGCGCCAGCAGCCCGCATACGAGACAGGGGCAGGACACTGAAGCTTTCTTT. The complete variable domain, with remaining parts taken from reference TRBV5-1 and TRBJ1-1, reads KAGVTQTPRYLIKTRGQQVTLSCSPISGHRSVSWYQQTPGQGLQFLFEYFSETQRNKGNFPGRFSGRQFSNSRSEMNVSTLELGDSALYLCASSPHTRQGQDTEAFFGQGTRLTVV.

CDR3 coding DNA: TGTGCCAGCTCACCCGGGACAGGGGGGCATCAGCCCCAGCATTTT. This codes for CASSPGTGGHQPQHF. The V and J genes are TRBV18 and TRBJ1-5, with TRBD1 matching 11 bases. V dropped 3 bases and J dropped 5; count of bases not matched to a gene: 3. This CDR3 is built from 15 residues. In germline, CDR1 is KGHSH, CDR2 LQKENI.